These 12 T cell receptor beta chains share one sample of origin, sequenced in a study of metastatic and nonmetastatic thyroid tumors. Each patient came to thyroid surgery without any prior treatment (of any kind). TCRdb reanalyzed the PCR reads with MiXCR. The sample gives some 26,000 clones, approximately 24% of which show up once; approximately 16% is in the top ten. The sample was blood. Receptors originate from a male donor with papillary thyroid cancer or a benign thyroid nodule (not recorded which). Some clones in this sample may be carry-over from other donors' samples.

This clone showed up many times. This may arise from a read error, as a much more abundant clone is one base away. CDR3 region: CTSSLLTGRPSGANVLTF. In nucleotides, the CDR3 is TGTACCAGCAGTTTACTGACAGGGCGTCCATCTGGGGCCAACGTCCTGACTTTC. V is TRBV28 and J is TRBJ2-6; 7 nucleotides agree with TRBD1. In germline, CDR1 is MDHEN, CDR2 SYDVKM. There are 18 residues in the CDR3.

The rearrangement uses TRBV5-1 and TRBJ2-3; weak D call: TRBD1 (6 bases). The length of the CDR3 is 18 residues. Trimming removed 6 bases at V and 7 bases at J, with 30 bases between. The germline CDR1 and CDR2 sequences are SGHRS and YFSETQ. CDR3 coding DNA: TGCGCCAGCACCCTGCGGGCAGGGGTTTATTACCCCATGAATACGCAGTATTTT. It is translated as CASTLRAGVYYPMNTQYF.

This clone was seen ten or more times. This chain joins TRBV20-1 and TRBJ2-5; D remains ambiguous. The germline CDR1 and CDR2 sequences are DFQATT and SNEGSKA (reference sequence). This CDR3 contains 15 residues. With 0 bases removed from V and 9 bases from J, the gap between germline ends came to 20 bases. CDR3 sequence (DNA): TGCAGTGCTAGAGATAAAACGAGTGGCCGTCGGGCCCAGTACTTC. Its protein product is CSARDKTSGRRAQYF.

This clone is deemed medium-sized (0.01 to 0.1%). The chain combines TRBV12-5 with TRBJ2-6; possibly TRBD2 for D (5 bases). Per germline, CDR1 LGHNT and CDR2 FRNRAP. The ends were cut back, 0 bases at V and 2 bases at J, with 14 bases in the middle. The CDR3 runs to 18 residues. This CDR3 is CASGLVIRGSAGANVLTF. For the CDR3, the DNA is TGTGCTAGTGGTTTGGTAATACGGGGTTCGGCTGGGGCCAACGTCCTGACTTTC.

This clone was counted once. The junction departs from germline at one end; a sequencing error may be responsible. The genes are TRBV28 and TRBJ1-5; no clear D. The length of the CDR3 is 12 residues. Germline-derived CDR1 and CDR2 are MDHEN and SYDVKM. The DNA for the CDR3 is TGTGGCAGCCTTAGCCTTACCCAGCCCCAGCAATTT. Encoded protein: CGSLSLTQPQQF.

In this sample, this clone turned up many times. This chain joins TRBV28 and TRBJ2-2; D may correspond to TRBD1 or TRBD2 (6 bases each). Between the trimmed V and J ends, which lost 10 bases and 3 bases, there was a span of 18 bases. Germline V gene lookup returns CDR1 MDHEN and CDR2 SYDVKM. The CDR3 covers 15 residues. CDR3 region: CATQRGASDTGELFF. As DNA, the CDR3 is TGTGCCACCCAGAGGGGGGCGTCGGACACCGGGGAGCTGTTTTTT.

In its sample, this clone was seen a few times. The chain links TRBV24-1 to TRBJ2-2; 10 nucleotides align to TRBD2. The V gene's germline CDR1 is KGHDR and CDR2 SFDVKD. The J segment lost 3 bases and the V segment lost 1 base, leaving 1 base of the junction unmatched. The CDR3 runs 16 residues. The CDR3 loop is CATSDLAGGHTGELFF. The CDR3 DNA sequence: TGTGCCACCAGTGATTTAGCGGGAGGGCACACCGGGGAGCTGTTTTTT.

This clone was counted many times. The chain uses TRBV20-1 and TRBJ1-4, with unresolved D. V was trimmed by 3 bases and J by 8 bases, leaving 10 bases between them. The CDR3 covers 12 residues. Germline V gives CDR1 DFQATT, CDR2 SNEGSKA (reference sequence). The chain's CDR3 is CSASSRNEKLFF. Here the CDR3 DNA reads TGCAGTGCTAGTTCCCGGAACGAAAAACTGTTTTTT.

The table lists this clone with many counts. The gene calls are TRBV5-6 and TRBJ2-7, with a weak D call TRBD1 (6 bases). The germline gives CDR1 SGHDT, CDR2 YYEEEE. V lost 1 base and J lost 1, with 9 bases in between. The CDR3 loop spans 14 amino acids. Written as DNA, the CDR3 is TGTGCCAGCAGCTTGTCCGGACAGTCCTACGAGCAGTACTTC. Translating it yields CASSLSGQSYEQYF. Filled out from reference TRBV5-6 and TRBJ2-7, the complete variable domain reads DAGVTQSPTHLIKTRGQQVTLRCSPKSGHDTVSWYQQALGQGPQFIFQYYEEEERQRGNFPDRFSGHQFPNYSSELNVNALLLGDSALYLCASSLSGQSYEQYFGPGTRLTVT.

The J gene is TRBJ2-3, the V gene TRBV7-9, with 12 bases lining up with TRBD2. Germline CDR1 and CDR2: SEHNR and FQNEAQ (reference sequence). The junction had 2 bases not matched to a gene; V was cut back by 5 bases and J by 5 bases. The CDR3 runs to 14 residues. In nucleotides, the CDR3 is TGTGCCAGCAGCCGGACTAGCGGGATAGATACGCAGTATTTT. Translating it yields CASSRTSGIDTQYF.

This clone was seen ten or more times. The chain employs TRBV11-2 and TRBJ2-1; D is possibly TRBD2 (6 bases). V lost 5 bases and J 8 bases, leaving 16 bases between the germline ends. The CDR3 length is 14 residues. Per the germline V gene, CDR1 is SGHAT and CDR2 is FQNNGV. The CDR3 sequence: CASSPRGGGDEQFF. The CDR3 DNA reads TGTGCCAGCAGCCCGCGAGGTGGAGGGGATGAGCAGTTCTTC.

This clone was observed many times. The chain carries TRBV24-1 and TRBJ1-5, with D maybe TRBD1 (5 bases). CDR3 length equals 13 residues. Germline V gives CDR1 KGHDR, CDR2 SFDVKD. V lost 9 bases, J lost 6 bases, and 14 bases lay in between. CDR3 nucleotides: TGTGCCACCCAGGGTGAAGGGTTTCAGCCCCAGCATTTT. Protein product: CATQGEGFQPQHF.